This entry concerns a single T cell receptor (beta chain). This clone was detected only once. Its binding antigen is unknown. Base qualities are missing; no much larger clone stands one base away. The time point label, as the study defines it: baseline before first vaccination. Samples from vaccinated people were obtained from the UK trials COV001 and COV002, which included a single-blind randomized controlled phase 2/3 trial of AZD1222 (ChAdOx1 nCoV-19) in healthy adults. For TCRbeta chain sequencing, PBMC samples from trial participants were taken at day 0 and at day 28 after the second dose. The CDR3 regions of human TCRbeta chains were subjected to immunosequencing. In the paper's pipeline: Repertoire TCRs were matched against a reference library of SARS-CoV-2-specific TCRs generated with the MIRA antigen-specificity platform. Breadth meant the fraction of unique TCRs that were SARS-CoV-2-associated, whereas depth meant the fraction of total T cells that were SARS-CoV-2-associated. Using the MIRA data, every spike-specific TCR was mapped to the spike region that the TCR reacted to and assigned to either a CD4 or a CD8 class. Log10-transformed breadth and depth values were compared by one-way ANOVA with Sidak's multiple comparisons tests. The immuneACCESS repertoire file appears here via TCRdb, limited to in-frame rearrangements. These files lack a portion of the clones; in checked studies, under half of the deficit traces to unresolved V genes, and the cause of the others is not known. V, J and clone size are taken as reported in that table, and D and trimming were inferred from the DNA itself. Within this sample are about 140,000 clones, with around nine tenths of them counted one time only. Of the sample, around 1.6% falls within the top ten clones.

These data are taken from a study of T cell responses to AZD1222 COVID-19 vaccine listed by TCRdb under 2021. About the study as a whole: AZD1222 recipients whose second dose came at about 4 weeks and those whose second dose came at about 12 weeks were combined into one group, since spike-specific TCR depth and breadth did not differ between the two schedules. TCR sequencing covered fewer than 250 trial participants: 207 given two doses of AZD1222 and 26 given two doses of MenACWY control vaccine. Trial participants were enrolled into age subgroups of 18-55, 56-69 and 70-plus years, which contained about 150, 27 and 61 TCR-sequenced participants, respectively.

Broad study findings and their caveats: Participants were mostly white British and included more females than males, and it was suggested by the authors that clonal diversity may have been underestimated. Because no day 14 peak-response samples were available, repertoires were characterized only after the peak T cell response. In the small 56-69-year group, the increase in depth fell short of significance, most likely because of low power. Only five or six AZD1222 recipients were SARS-CoV-2 seropositive at baseline, limiting conclusions about previously exposed vaccinees. Spike-specific TCR breadth and depth rose significantly after two AZD1222 doses compared with day 0 and with MenACWY recipients. The vaccine-associated CD4 TCRs covered the entire spike protein, and the dominant responses fell in regions 160-218 and 743-854. Reportedly, almost half of the unique spike-specific TCRs recognized epitopes lying outside the regions that are mutated in the B.1.351 and B.1.1.7 variants.

The germline V gene gives CDR1 as SQVTM and CDR2 as ANQGSEA. V ends up 4 bases short and J 5 bases short, with an unmatched junction base count of 8. Including cysteine and phenylalanine, the CDR3 has 15 amino acids. The DNA shown is the 45-base CDR3, in frame from base 1. The TCR sequence derives from an adult in good health. The sequence is built from TRBV29-1 and TRBJ2-1; the central 10 bases match TRBD2. The material sequenced was peripheral blood, taken on day 0 of AZD1222 vaccination. Here the CDR3 is given as CSVASGSLSHNEQFF. At the DNA level, the sequence is TGCAGCGTTGCTAGCGGGAGTTTATCTCACAATGAGCAGTTCTTC.